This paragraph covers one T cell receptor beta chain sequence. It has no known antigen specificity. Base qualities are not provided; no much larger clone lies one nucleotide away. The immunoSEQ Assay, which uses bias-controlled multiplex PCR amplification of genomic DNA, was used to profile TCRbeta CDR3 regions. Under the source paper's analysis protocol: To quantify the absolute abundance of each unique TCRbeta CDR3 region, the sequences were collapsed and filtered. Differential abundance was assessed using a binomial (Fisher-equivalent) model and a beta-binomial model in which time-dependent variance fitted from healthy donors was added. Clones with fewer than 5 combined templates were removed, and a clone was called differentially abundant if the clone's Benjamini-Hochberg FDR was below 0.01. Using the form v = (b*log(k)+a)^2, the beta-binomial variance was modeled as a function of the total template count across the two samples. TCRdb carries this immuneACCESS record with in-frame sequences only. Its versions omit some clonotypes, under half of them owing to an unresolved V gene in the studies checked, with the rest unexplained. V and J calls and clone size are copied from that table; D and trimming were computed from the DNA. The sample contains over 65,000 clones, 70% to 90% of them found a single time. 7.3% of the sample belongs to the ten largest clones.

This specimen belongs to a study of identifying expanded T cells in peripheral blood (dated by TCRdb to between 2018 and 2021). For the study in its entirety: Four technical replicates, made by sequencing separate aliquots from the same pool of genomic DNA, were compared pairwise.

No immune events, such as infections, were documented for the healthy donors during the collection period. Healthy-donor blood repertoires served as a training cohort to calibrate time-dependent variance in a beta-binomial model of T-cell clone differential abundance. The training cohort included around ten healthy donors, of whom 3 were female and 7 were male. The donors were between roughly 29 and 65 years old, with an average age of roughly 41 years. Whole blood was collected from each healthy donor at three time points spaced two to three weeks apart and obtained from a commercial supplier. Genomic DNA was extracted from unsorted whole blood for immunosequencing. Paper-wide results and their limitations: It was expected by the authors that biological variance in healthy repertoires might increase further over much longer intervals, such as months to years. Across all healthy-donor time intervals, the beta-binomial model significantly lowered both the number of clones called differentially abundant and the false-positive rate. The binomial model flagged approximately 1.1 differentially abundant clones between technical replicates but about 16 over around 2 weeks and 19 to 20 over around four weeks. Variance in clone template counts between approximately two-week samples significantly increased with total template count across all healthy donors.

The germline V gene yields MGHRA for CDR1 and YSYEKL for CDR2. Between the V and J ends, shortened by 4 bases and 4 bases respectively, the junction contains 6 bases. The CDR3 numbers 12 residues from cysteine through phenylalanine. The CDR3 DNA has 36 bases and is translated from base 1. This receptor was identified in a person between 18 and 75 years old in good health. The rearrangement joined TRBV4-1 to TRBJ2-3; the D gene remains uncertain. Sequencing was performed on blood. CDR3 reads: CASSLRSDTQYF. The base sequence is TGCGCCAGCAGCCTTAGGTCAGATACGCAGTATTTT.